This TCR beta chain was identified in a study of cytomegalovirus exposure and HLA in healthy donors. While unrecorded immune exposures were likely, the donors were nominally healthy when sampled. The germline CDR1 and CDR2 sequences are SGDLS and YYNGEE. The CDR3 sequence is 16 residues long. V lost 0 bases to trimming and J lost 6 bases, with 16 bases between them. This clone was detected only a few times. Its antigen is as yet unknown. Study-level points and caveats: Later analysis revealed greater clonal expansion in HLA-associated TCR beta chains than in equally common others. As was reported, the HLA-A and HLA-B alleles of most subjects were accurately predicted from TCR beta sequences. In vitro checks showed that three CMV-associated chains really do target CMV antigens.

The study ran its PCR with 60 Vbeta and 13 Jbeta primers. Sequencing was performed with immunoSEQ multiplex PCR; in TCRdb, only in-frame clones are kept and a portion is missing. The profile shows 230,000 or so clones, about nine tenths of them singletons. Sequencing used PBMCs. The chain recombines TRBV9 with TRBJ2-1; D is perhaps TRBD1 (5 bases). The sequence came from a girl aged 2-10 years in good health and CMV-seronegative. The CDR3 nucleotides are TGTGCCAGCAGCGTAGATCCAGGGCGAGTGGTCAATGAGCAGTTCTTC. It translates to CASSVDPGRVVNEQFF.